This TCR beta chain came from a study of human T cells and chemical hapten exposure. Overall study context: Sensitization was performed using 2% DPC on a roughly 2 cm by roughly 2 cm upper inner arm skin site. Study-level points and caveats: The study found expanded TCRs formed significantly more large CDR3 similarity clusters than controls. No shift was seen in TCRs above 1 in 1000 frequency with DPC sensitization.

The CDR3 is made up of 14 amino acids. The V end lost 6 bases, the J end lost 3 bases, and 14 bases lay between the germline ends. Germline V CDR1 and CDR2: SGHTA, FQGNSA. TCRdb re-derived calls from the RACE reads in MiXCR, one entry per CDR3 protein. The data hold around 380,000 distinct CDR3 sequences, with 5.5% observed a single time. This clonotype has more than one count but fewer than ten. What it binds is not known. Time point in this sample: pre-sensitization, week 0. The sample's treatment: therapeutic diphenylcyclopropenone sensitization with weekly scalp DPC. Before extraction, the whole blood was not fractionated, and total RNA was taken from it.

The chain recombines TRBV7-2 with TRBJ2-5; D ambiguous. The sample here was whole blood, taken in connection with sensitization to the hapten diphenylcyclopropenone (DPC). The clonotype originates from a woman aged 18-30 years with alopecia areata. Some clones in this sample may be carry-over from other donors' samples. The CDR3 protein is CASSPKAREETQYF. The CDR3 bases are TGTGCCAGCAGTCCAAAGGCTAGGGAAGAGACCCAGTACTTC.